Sequencing of this T cell receptor beta chain was carried out in a study of cytomegalovirus exposure and HLA in healthy donors. The study, taken as a whole, reports: DRB1 had the most TCR associations and HLA-C the fewest, a later analysis found, with rates varying by HLA locus. Usually a TCR sequence was rare, but some public TCRs were found in many donors. A list of more than 150 TCR beta chains associated with cytomegalovirus was given. Three chains linked to CMV were shown in vitro to be specific for CMV antigens.

Turning to this clone: Its antigen remains unidentified.

CDR3 length: 12 residues. Trimming stripped 4 bases from V and 9 bases from J, with 12 bases between. Germline V CDR1 and CDR2: MDHEN, SYDVKM. PCR amplification relied on 60 Vbeta primers (plus 13 Jbeta primers). Using immunoSEQ multiplex PCR, the repertoire was profiled, and TCRdb retains in-frame clones only, with some absent. The data contain roughly 110,000 clones, roughly 80% of them seen just once; the ten biggest clones take up approximately 2.2%. This receptor was taken from a man under 40 in good health and CMV-seronegative. Sequencing used PBMCs. V is TRBV28 and J is TRBJ1-1, with D tentatively TRBD1 (6 bases). This CDR3 reads CASSSGQPQAFF. Here the CDR3 DNA reads TGTGCCAGCAGTTCCGGACAGCCACAAGCTTTCTTT.